The 19 T cell receptor beta chains below were found in one sample sequenced in a study of Ad26.COV2.S vaccination and SARS-CoV-2 variants. The table came from immunoSEQ multiplex PCR; TCRdb's copy has only in-frame clones and leaves some out. Here the sample spans over 400,000 clones, 85% to 90% being singletons. Treatment specified: roughly 20 received Ad26.COV2.S at low or high dose, single or two shots; about five received placebo; per-sample allocation not given. Repertoires come from day 63 after the first vaccine or placebo injection. The sequences come from peripheral blood, collected in a trial of Ad26.COV2.S vaccine versus placebo. All receptors come from a person aged 18-65 years who received the Ad26.COV2.S COVID-19 vaccine or a placebo.

CDR3 bases: TGTGCCAGCAGCCAACACCTCGCCTACAATGAGCAGTTCTTC. Translated: CASSQHLAYNEQFF. The chain recombines TRBV14 with TRBJ2-1; D ambiguous. The ends were cut back, 2 bases at V and 2 bases at J, with 7 bases in the middle. Germline CDR1 reads SGHDN; CDR2 reads FVKESK. This CDR3 has 14 residues.

This chain uses TRBV11-3 with TRBJ1-4; no clear D. Looked up from germline, CDR1 is SGHNT and CDR2 is YENEEA. CDR3 length: 16 residues. The V gene lost 1 base and the J gene lost 0 bases, with 9 bases spanning the gap. The CDR3 here is CASSLGSSATNEKLFF. The DNA for the CDR3 is TGTGCCAGCAGCTTAGGGTCCAGTGCAACTAATGAAAAACTGTTTTTT.

The V gene is TRBV11-1, the J gene TRBJ2-1, with 7 positions matching TRBD1. Trimming took 4 bases from V and 7 from J; bases not matched to a gene: 7. Germline CDR1 reads SGHAT; CDR2 reads FQDESV (reference sequence). This CDR3 has 14 amino acids. The CDR3 DNA reads as TGTGCCAGCAGCTCCAGGGGGATTGGGAATGAGCAGTTCTTC. This translates into CASSSRGIGNEQFF.

The sample holds one count of this clone. The chain joins TRBV6-6 to TRBJ2-7, with 8 bases identical to TRBD2. After removal of 6 bases from V and 3 bases from J, the junction contained 1 base not matched to a gene. Looked up from germline, CDR1 is MNHNY and CDR2 is SVGAGI (reference sequence). The CDR3 runs to 12 residues. CDR3 protein: CASRAGDYEQYV. In nucleotides, the CDR3 is TGTGCCAGCAGAGCGGGGGACTACGAGCAGTACGTC.

The chain is built from TRBV3-1 (or the pseudogene TRBV3-2) and TRBJ1-2, with D unresolved. Germline CDR1 and CDR2: LGHDT and YNNKEL (reference sequence). V dropped 4 bases and J dropped 8 bases, with 20 bases sitting between them. The CDR3 totals 15 residues. Written as DNA, the CDR3 is TGTGCCAGCAGCCTCCAGCCGACATCAAGGAACGGCTACACCTTC. This codes for CASSLQPTSRNGYTF.

A remark on this clone: At one end, the junction sequence differs from germline, possibly due to a read error. The chain uses TRBV6-6 and TRBJ2-1, with 8 positions matching TRBD2. This CDR3 has 14 residues. Germline V gene lookup returns CDR1 MNHNY and CDR2 SVGAGI (reference sequence). The CDR3 region is CASRLSAGAHEKFF. The CDR3 DNA reads TGTGCCAGCAGACTCTCAGCGGGAGCACATGAGAAGTTCTTC.

The chain combines TRBV4-3 with TRBJ2-7, with 7 bases lining up with TRBD1. Trimming took 1 base from V and 4 from J; bases not matched to a gene: 13. The germline gives CDR1 LGHNA, CDR2 YSLEER. This CDR3 comprises 17 residues. Here the CDR3 reads CASSQATNRGVSYEQYF. The CDR3 bases are TGCGCCAGCAGCCAAGCAACTAACAGGGGAGTTAGTTACGAGCAGTACTTC.

This rearrangement joins TRBV5-1 to TRBJ2-2, with a tentative D call TRBD1 (6 bases). This CDR3 region has 16 residues. Between the trimmed V and J ends, which lost 0 bases and 4 bases, there was a span of 13 bases. From germline, CDR1 is SGHRS and CDR2 YFSETQ. For the CDR3, the DNA is TGCGCCAGCAGCTTGGTAGGGCAGGGGCTCACCGGGGAGCTGTTTTTT. It encodes CASSLVGQGLTGELFF. Using reference TRBV5-1 and TRBJ2-2 for the parts outside the CDR3, the full variable domain is KAGVTQTPRYLIKTRGQQVTLSCSPISGHRSVSWYQQTPGQGLQFLFEYFSETQRNKGNFPGRFSGRQFSNSRSEMNVSTLELGDSALYLCASSLVGQGLTGELFFGEGSRLTVL.

With respect to this clone: Other nucleotide sequences in the sample specify the same CDR3. The rearrangement links TRBV9 to TRBJ1-1; D may be TRBD1 (5 bases). The CDR3 totals 13 residues. CDR1 is SGDLS and CDR2 is YYNGEE in the germline V gene. Trimming pared 2 bases from V and 5 bases from J, leaving 10 bases between. CDR3 loop: CASSVGGTTEAFF. The CDR3 DNA sequence: TGTGCCAGCAGCGTCGGGGGGACTACTGAAGCTTTCTTT.

This rearrangement joins TRBV6-2 or TRBV6-3 to TRBJ2-3, with no clear D. The germline V gene has CDR1 MNHEY and CDR2 SVGEGT. This CDR3 contains 11 residues. With 4 bases removed from V and 5 bases from J, the gap between germline ends came to 4 bases. CDR3 nucleotides: TGTGCCAGCAGTTTAGGAGATACGCAGTATTTT. It specifies CASSLGDTQYF.

The chain employs TRBV18 and TRBJ2-1, with a tentative D call TRBD2 (5 bases). This CDR3 comprises 14 residues. From germline, CDR1 is KGHSH and CDR2 LQKENI. The V gene lost 6 bases and the J gene lost 5 bases, with 14 bases spanning the gap. CDR3 DNA: TGTGCCAGCTCCCAGGAGCGGCTCAACAATGAGCAGTTCTTC. Protein product: CASSQERLNNEQFF.

The rearrangement joins TRBV19 to TRBJ2-1; the match to TRBD2 covers 7 bases. There are 14 residues in the CDR3. V was clipped by 6 bases and J by 7 bases; unmatched bases: 9. Germline CDR1 reads LNHDA; CDR2 reads SQIVND (reference sequence). The CDR3 is CASSRRDYGNEQFF. The DNA for the CDR3 is TGTGCCAGTAGCCGCCGGGACTACGGGAATGAGCAGTTCTTC.

The chain employs TRBV7-8 and TRBJ1-5; D is unclear. Looked up from germline, CDR1 is SGHVS and CDR2 is FQNEAQ. CDR3 length: 13 residues. Trimming took 5 bases from V and 4 from J, leaving 9 bases between them. The CDR3 sequence: CASSVGLNQPQHF. In DNA, the CDR3 is TGTGCCAGCAGCGTCGGTTTGAATCAGCCCCAGCATTTT. The variable domain in full, with the rest retrieved from reference TRBV7-8 and TRBJ1-5, is GAGVSQSPRYKVAKRGQDVALRCDPISGHVSLFWYQQALGQGPEFLTYFQNEAQLDKSGLPSDRFFAERPEGSVSTLKIQRTQQEDSAVYLCASSVGLNQPQHFGDGTRLSIL.

V gene TRBV3-1 (or the pseudogene TRBV3-2) combines with J gene TRBJ2-1; D is unresolved. With 2 bases removed from V and 5 bases from J, the gap between germline ends came to 10 bases. CDR1 and CDR2 (germline): LGHDT, YNNKEL (reference sequence). This CDR3 has 14 amino acids. For the CDR3, the DNA is TGTGCCAGCAGCCAATTTGGGCCCAACAATGAGCAGTTCTTC. As protein: CASSQFGPNNEQFF.

This clone occurred once. This sequence joins TRBV5-1 and TRBJ2-2; 8 bases fit TRBD2. The V segment lost 6 bases and the J segment 5 bases; nucleotides outside the gene matches: 15. CDR1 is SGHRS, CDR2 YFSETQ, per germline. The CDR3 extends over 17 amino acids. As DNA, the CDR3 is TGCGCCAGCAACTACCTCGGCAGCGGGAGAAATACCGGGGAGCTGTTTTTT. Translated, it gives CASNYLGSGRNTGELFF.

This clone was found once. This chain links TRBV2 with TRBJ2-3; 12 nucleotides match TRBD2. Germline CDR1 SNHLY, CDR2 FYNNEI. This CDR3 comprises 16 residues. Unmatched junction bases numbered 10, after V lost 8 bases and J lost 4 bases. The CDR3 sequence: CASGQASGRAPDTQYF. In DNA form, the CDR3 reads TGTGCCAGCGGACAAGCTAGCGGGAGGGCCCCAGATACGCAGTATTTT.

This chain links TRBV3-1 (or the pseudogene TRBV3-2) with TRBJ2-5; D ambiguous. The CDR3 totals 14 residues. The V end lost 0 bases, the J end lost 1 base, and 6 bases lay between the germline ends. Germline V gene sequence: CDR1 LGHDT, CDR2 YNNKEL (reference sequence). The CDR3 coding sequence is TGTGCCAGCAGCCAAGACTACATCCAAGAGACCCAGTACTTC. Translated: CASSQDYIQETQYF.

This clone has just one count. The chain employs TRBV7-3 and TRBJ2-3; 11 nucleotides agree with TRBD2. Germline values: CDR1 SGHTA, CDR2 FQGTGA. The CDR3 totals 14 residues. V trimming: 8 bases; J trimming: 3 bases; junction bases outside the gene matches: 4. DNA of the CDR3: TGTGCCAGCTCCCTAGCGGGGGGTACAGATACGCAGTATTTT. Translated, it gives CASSLAGGTDTQYF.

The chain employs TRBV5-1 and TRBJ2-1; D is possibly TRBD1 or TRBD2 (6 bases each). CDR1 and CDR2 (germline): SGHRS, YFSETQ. Trimming cost V 4 bases and J 2 bases, with 22 bases left between them. CDR3 length: 18 amino acids. CDR3 in amino acids: CASSRGTQVLQPYNEQFF. In nucleotides, the CDR3 is TGCGCCAGCAGCCGGGGGACACAAGTTCTACAACCCTACAATGAGCAGTTCTTC.